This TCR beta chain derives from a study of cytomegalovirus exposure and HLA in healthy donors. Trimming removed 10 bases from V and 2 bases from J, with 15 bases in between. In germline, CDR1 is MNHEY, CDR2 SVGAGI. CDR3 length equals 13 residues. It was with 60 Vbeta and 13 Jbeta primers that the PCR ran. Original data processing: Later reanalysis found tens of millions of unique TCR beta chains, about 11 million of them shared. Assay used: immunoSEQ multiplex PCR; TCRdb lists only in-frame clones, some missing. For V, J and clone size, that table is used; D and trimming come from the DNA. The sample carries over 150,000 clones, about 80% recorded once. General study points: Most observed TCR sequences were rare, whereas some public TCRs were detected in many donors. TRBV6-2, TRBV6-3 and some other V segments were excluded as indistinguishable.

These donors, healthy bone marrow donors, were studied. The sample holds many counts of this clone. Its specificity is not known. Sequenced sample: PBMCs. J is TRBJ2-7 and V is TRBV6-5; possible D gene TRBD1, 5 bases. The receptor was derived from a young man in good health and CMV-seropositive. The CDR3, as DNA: TGTGCCACCACCCCTGACAGTACCTACGAGCAGTACTTC. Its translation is CATTPDSTYEQYF.